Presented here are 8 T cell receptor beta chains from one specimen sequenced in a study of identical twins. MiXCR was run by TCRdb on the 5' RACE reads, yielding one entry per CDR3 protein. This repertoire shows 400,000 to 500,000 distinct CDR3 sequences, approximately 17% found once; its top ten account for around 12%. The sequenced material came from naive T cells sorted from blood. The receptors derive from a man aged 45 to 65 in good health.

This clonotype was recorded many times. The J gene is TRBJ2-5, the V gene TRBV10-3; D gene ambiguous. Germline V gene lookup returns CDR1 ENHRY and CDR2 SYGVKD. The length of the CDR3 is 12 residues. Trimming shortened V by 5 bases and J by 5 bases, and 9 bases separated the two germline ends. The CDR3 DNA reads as TGTGCCATCAGTTTAAACGGGGAGACCCAGTACTTC. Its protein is CAISLNGETQYF.

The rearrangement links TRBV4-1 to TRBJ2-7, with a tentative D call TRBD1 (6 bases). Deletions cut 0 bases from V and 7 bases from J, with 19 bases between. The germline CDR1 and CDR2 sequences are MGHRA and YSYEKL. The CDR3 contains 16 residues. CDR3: CASSQDGPGAGQEQYF. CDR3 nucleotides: TGCGCCAGCAGCCAAGATGGGCCAGGGGCTGGCCAAGAGCAGTACTTC.

The CDR3 region has the DNA TGTGCCAGCAGCGCTGGACAGTCCTGGGGGGAGCAGTACTTC. Protein product: CASSAGQSWGEQYF. This chain links TRBV2 with TRBJ2-7; D may be TRBD1 (6 bases). V lost 6 bases and J 7 bases, leaving 19 bases between the germline ends. This CDR3 comprises 14 residues. CDR1 SNHLY and CDR2 FYNNEI come from the germline V gene.

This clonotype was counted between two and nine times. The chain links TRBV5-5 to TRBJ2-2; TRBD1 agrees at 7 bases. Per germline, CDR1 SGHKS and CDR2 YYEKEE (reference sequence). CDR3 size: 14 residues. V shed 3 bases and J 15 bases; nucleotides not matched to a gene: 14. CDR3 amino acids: CASSWGTVDNSLFF. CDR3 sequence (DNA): TGTGCCAGCAGCTGGGGGACAGTGGATAACTCGTTGTTTTTT. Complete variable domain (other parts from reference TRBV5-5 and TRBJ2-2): DAGVTQSPTHLIKTRGQQVTLRCSPISGHKSVSWYQQVLGQGPQFIFQYYEKEERGRGNFPDRFSARQFPNYSSELNVNALLLGDSALYLCASSWGTVDNSLFFGEGSRLTVL.

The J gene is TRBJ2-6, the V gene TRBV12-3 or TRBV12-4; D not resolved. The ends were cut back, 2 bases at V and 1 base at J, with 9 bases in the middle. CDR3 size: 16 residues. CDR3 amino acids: CASSLPHLSGANVLTF. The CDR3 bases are TGTGCCAGCAGTTTACCCCACCTATCTGGGGCCAACGTCCTGACTTTC.

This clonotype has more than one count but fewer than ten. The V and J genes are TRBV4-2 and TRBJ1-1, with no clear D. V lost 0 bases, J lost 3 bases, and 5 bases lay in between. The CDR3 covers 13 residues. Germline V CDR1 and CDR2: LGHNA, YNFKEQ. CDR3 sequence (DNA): TGTGCCAGCAGCCAAGAGGTCCACACTGAAGCTTTCTTT. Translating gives CASSQEVHTEAFF.

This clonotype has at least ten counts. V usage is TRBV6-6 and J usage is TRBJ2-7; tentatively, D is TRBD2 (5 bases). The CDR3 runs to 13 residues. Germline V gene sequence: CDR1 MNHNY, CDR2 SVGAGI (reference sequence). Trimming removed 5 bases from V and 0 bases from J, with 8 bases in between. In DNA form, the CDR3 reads TGTGCCAGCAGTGGTGGGAGCTCCTACGAGCAGTACTTC. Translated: CASSGGSSYEQYF.

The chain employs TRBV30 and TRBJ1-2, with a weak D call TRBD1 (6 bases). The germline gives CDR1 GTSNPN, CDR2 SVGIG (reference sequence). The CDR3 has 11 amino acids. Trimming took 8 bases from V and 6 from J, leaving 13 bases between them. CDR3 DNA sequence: TGTGCCCGGATGGGGGCAGATGGCTACACCTTC. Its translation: CARMGADGYTF.